This TCR beta chain was obtained from a study of OX40 agonist ivuxolimab in advanced cancers. Turning to the study itself: Enrolled patients in dose escalation had cancers that were hepatocellular carcinoma, melanoma, renal cell or head and neck cancer.

General observations from the study: Low normalized T-cell clonal expansion was additionally recorded for some nonresponders. Expansion of clones was among the lowest in partial responders at 0.1-3.0 mg/kg.

In regard to this clone: The antigen is unknown.

Exclusion applied to patients with autoimmune disease history or systemic immunosuppression. Generated by immunoSEQ multiplex PCR, the TCRdb table keeps only in-frame clones and is missing some. Here the sample spans around 21,000 clones, about 83% being singletons. This CDR3 has 16 amino acids. Germline loops: CDR1 SGHTA, CDR2 FQGNSA. The source material was CD4+ or CD8+ T cells sorted from blood, sampled in a trial of the OX40 agonist ivuxolimab. The sequence derives from an adult with an advanced solid tumor such as melanoma, head and neck, liver or kidney cancer. The chain joins TRBV7-2 to TRBJ2-5; weak D call: TRBD2 (5 bases). The J call is doubtful: the DNA matches TRBJ2-7 better. DNA for the CDR3: TGTGCCAGCAGCCTAACCGGAGTGAGGAGCGGCGCCGAGCAGTACTTC. This sequence encodes CASSLTGVRSGAEQYF.